This TCR beta chain originates from a study of blood T cell repertoires in COVID-19 (TCRdb year 2020). A note on the overall study: Samples covering the acute and convalescent phases of COVID-19 were provided by collaborators in the United States, Italy and Spain. The material from the prospective study consisted of cDNA or gDNA derived from T cells, B-cell-depleted T cells, or PBMCs. The dataset comprised deeply sampled blood TCRbeta repertoires from subjects exposed to, actively infected with, or recovered from COVID-19. The repertoires were released in a freely available public database meant as a resource for research on the immune response to SARS-CoV-2. Samples came from the ongoing ImmuneRACE study (first 160 participants) plus 1,254 subjects from 6 global collaborators. The sample metadata nearly always contained a de-identified subject ID, COVID-19 status, age in years and sex. Where available, HLA class I and class II types were obtained from metadata supplied by the sample provider rather than from assay-based typing. Overall results and qualifications from the work: Clinical and demographic metadata were provided uncurated, with the amount varying by source and participant.

From the cysteine through the phenylalanine, the CDR3 covers 14 amino acids. The only DNA kept is the CDR3, 42 bases in frame from the first base. CDR1 and CDR2, per the germline V gene, are KGHDR and SFDVKD. V is shortened by 2 bases, J by 5 bases, and the region joining them spans 8 bases. Each collaborating institution followed its own protocols to collect whole blood in K2EDTA tubes. For TCRbeta analysis, collaborator samples were shipped as frozen whole blood, as isolated PBMCs, or as DNA extracted from either sample type. TCRbeta CDR3 regions were amplified from genomic DNA using the immunoSEQ Assay, a bias-controlled multiplex PCR. The published analysis was carried out like this. Within the assay, amplification of reference gene primers was used to estimate how many nucleated cells each sample contained. To quantify the absolute abundance of each unique TCRbeta CDR3 rearrangement, sequence reads were collapsed and filtered. For each sample, productive Simpson clonality was calculated as the square root of Simpson's diversity index over productive rearrangements. Here the immuneACCESS table is served through TCRdb, limited to in-frame sequences with V and J called. Missing clones are a known gap in these copies; in checked studies unresolved V genes cover under half, and the rest lacks a known reason. The D gene and trimming were derived from the DNA, and the V and J assignments and clone size from that table. This sample gives 120,000 to 150,000 clones in total; roughly 85% of them show up just once. Roughly 2.6% of the sample goes to the ten largest clones.

Details on this clone: Its antigen remains unidentified. Base qualities are missing; no much larger clone stands one base away.

The sequence was obtained from a human donor with acute or convalescent COVID-19. The donor label of this sample is uncertain. The V and J segments used are TRBV24-1 and TRBJ2-2, with TRBD1 perhaps the D gene, on 6 matching bases. Material for sequencing was peripheral blood. The nucleotide sequence reads as follows: TGTGCCACCAGTGATTACAGGGTAACCGGGGAGCTGTTTTTT. The encoded protein is CATSDYRVTGELFF.